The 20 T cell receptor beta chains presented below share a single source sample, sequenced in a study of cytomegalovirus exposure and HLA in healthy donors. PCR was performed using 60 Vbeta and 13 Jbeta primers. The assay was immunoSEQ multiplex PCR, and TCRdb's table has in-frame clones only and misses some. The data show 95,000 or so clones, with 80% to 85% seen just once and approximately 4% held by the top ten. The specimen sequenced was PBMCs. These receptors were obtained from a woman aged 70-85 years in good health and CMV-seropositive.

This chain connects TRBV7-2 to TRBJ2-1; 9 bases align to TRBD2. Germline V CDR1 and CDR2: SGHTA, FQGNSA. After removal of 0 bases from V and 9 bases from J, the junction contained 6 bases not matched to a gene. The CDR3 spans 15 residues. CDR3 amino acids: CASSLAASGTGEQFF. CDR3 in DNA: TGTGCCAGCAGCTTAGCGGCTAGCGGGACCGGTGAGCAGTTCTTC.

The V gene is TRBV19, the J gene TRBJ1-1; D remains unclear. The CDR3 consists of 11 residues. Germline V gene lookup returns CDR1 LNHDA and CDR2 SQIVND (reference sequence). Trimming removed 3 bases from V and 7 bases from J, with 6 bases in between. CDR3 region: CASSIGIEAFF. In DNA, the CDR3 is TGTGCCAGTAGTATCGGGATTGAAGCTTTCTTT.

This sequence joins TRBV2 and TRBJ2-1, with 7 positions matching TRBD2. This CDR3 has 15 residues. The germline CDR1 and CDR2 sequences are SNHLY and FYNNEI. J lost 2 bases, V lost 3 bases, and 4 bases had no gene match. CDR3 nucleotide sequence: TGTGCCAGCAGTGAGGGGCTAGCGGCCTACAATGAGCAGTTCTTC. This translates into CASSEGLAAYNEQFF.

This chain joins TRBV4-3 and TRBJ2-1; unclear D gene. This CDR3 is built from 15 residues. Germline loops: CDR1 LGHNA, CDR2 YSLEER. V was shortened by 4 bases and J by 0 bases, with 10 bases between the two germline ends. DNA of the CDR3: TGCGCCAGCAGCCCATGGCACAGCTCCTACAATGAGCAGTTCTTC. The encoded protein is CASSPWHSSYNEQFF.

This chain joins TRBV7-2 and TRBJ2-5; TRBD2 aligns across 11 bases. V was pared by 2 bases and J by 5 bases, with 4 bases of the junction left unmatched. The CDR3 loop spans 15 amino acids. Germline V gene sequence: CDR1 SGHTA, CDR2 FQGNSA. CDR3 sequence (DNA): TGTGCCAGCAGCTTATTGGCTAGCGGGAGGGAGACCCAGTACTTC. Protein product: CASSLLASGRETQYF.

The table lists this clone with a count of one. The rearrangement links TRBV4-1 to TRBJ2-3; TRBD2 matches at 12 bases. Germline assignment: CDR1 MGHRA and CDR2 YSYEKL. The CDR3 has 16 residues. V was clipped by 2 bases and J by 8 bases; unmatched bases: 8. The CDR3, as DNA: TGCGCCAGCAGCCAACCCTCTAGCGGGAGGGGGGGTACGCAGTATTTT. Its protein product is CASSQPSSGRGGTQYF.

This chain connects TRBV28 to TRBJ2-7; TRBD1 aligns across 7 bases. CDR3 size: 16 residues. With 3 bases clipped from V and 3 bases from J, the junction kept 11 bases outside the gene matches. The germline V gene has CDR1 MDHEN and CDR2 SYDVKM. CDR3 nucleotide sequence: TGTGCCAGCAGTTTCTCTTCAGGGGGTAACAGCTACGAGCAGTACTTC. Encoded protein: CASSFSSGGNSYEQYF.

CDR3 sequence: CSVGGGRGYNEQFF. CDR3 nucleotide sequence: TGCAGCGTTGGGGGCGGGAGGGGTTACAATGAGCAGTTCTTC. The genes are TRBV29-1 and TRBJ2-1, with TRBD2 matching over 9 bases. V trimming: 4 bases; J trimming: 4 bases; junction bases outside the gene matches: 5. There are 14 residues in the CDR3. Germline CDR1 and CDR2: SQVTM and ANQGSEA.

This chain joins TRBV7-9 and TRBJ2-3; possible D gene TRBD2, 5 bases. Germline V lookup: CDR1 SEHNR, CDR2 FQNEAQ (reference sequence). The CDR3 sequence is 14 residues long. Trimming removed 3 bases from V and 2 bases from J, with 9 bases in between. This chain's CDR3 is CASSLERATDTQYF. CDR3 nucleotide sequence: TGTGCCAGCAGCTTGGAGAGGGCCACAGATACGCAGTATTTT.

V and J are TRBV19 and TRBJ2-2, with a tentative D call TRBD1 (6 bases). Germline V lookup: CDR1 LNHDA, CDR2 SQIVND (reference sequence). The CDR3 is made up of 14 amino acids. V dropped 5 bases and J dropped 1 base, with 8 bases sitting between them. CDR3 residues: CASSAQGNTGELFF. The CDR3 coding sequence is TGTGCCAGTAGTGCACAGGGGAACACCGGGGAGCTGTTTTTT.

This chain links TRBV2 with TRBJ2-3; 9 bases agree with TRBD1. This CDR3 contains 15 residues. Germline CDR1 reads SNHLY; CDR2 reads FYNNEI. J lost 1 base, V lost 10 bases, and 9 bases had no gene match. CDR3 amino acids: CATSNRDRGTDTQYF. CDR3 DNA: TGTGCCACCTCTAATCGGGACAGGGGCACAGATACGCAGTATTTT.

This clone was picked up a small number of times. CDR3 sequence reads: CASSGDRGPYEQYF. DNA of the CDR3: TGTGCCAGCTCAGGGGACAGGGGACCCTACGAGCAGTACTTC. J is TRBJ2-7 and V is TRBV18, with TRBD1 matching over 10 bases. Germline V gives CDR1 KGHSH, CDR2 LQKENI. Trimming removed 5 bases from V and 2 bases from J; junction bases left unmatched: 3. This CDR3 has 14 amino acids.

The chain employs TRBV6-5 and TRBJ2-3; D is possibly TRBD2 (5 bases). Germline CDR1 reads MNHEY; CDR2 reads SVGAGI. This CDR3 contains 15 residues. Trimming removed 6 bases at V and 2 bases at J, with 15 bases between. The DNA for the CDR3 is TGTGCCAGCAGCTCAGGACGCCTAGCCACAGATACGCAGTATTTT. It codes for CASSSGRLATDTQYF.

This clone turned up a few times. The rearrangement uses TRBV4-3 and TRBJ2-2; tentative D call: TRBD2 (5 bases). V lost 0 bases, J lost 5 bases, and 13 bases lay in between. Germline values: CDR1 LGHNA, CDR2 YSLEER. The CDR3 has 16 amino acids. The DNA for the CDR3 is TGCGCCAGCAGCCAAGAACGGGGAGTTGGGACCGGGGAGCTGTTTTTT. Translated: CASSQERGVGTGELFF.

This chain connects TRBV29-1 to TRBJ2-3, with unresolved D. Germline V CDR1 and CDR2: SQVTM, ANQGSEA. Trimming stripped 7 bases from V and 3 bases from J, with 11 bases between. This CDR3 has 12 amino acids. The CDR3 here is CSAGGSTDTQYF. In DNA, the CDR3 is TGCAGCGCTGGCGGCAGTACAGATACGCAGTATTTT.

The DNA for the CDR3 is TGCGCCAGCAGCCAAGACGACCGGGCTAACTATGGCTACACCTTC. Translating gives CASSQDDRANYGYTF. V and J are TRBV4-3 and TRBJ1-2; D gene uncertain. CDR1 and CDR2 (germline): LGHNA, YSLEER. V was pared by 0 bases and J by 0 bases, with 8 bases between. The CDR3 length is 15 residues.

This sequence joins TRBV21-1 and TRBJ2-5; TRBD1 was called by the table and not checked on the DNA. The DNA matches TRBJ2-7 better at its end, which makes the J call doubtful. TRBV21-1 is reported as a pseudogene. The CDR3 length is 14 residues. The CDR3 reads CASGSGTGSYEQYF. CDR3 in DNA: TGTGCCAGCGGTTCCGGGACAGGCTCCTACGAGCAGTACTTC.

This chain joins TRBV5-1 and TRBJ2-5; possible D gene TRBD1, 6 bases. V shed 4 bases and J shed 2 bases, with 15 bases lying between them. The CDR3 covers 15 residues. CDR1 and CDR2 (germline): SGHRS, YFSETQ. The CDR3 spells CASSNGQLPQETQYF. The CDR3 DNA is TGCGCCAGCAGCAACGGACAGCTGCCTCAAGAGACCCAGTACTTC.

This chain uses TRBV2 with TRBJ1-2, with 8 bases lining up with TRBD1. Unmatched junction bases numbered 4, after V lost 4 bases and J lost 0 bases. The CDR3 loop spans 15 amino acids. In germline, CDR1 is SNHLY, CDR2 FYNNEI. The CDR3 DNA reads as TGTGCCAGCAGTGTAAGGGGACAGGCTAACTATGGCTACACCTTC. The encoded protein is CASSVRGQANYGYTF.

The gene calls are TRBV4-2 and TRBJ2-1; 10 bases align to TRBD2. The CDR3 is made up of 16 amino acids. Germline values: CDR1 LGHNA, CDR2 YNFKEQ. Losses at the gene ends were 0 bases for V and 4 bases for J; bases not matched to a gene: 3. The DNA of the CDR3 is TGTGCCAGCAGCCAAGAGGATAGCGGGAGGTACAATGAGCAGTTCTTC. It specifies CASSQEDSGRYNEQFF.